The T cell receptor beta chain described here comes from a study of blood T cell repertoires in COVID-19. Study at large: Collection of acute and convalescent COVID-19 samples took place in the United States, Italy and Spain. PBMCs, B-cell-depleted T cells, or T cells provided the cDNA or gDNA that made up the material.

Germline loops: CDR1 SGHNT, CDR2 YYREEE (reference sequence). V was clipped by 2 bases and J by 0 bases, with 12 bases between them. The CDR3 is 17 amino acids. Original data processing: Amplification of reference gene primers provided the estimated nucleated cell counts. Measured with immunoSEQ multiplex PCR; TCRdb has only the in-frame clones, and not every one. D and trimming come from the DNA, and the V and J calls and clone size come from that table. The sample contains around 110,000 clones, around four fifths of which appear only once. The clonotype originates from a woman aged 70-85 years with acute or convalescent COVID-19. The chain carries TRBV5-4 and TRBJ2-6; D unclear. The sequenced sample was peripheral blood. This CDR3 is CASSFGRPGSGANVLTF. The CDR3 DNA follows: TGTGCCAGCAGCTTTGGCAGGCCAGGCTCTGGGGCCAACGTCCTGACTTTC. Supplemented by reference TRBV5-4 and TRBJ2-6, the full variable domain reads ETGVTQSPTHLIKTRGQQVTLRCSSQSGHNTVSWYQQALGQGPQFIFQYYREEENGRGNFPPRFSGLQFPNYSSELNVNALELDDSALYLCASSFGRPGSGANVLTFGAGSRLTVL.